The rows below give T cell receptor beta chains drawn from one sample of a study of blood T cells in healthy people across ages. TCRdb fed the 5' RACE reads into MiXCR, producing one record per CDR3 protein. The sample lists some 760,000 distinct CDR3 sequences; 20% to 30% were seen once. These data were also filed under a second study, of T cells of mothers and their children.

The sample comprised blood. The receptors stem from a boy younger than 18 in good health. Both conserved end residues are part of each CDR3. Each record gives: clone size, V gene, D gene, J gene, CDR3 protein, CDR3 DNA. D genes are given only for firm matches. Some rows mark clone size as missing; the rest say once, few, many or name a class of expanded clone.

>NA|TRBV29-1|NA|TRBJ2-1
CSVDLGYLKNEQFF
TGCAGCGTTGATCTCGGTTACCTGAAGAATGAGCAGTTCTTC
>NA|TRBV29-1|NA|TRBJ2-1
CSVETGLNRGGSYNEQFF
TGCAGCGTTGAAACAGGGCTCAACAGGGGGGGCTCCTACAATGAGCAGTTCTTC
>few|TRBV20-1|NA|TRBJ2-3
CSAREWGPNTDTQYF
TGCAGTGCTAGAGAATGGGGACCAAACACAGATACGCAGTATTTT
>few|TRBV7-9|NA|TRBJ2-2
CASSPRATIIANTGELFF
TGTGCCAGCAGCCCCCGTGCTACGATCATCGCGAACACCGGGGAGCTGTTTTTT
>NA|TRBV28|NA|TRBJ2-7
CASLAEGYEQYF
TGTGCCAGCCTTGCAGAAGGGTACGAGCAGTACTTC
>few|TRBV27|NA|TRBJ2-2
CASTPDGTGELFF
TGTGCCAGCACTCCGGACGGAACCGGGGAGCTGTTTTTT
>few|TRBV6-2/TRBV6-3|TRBD2|TRBJ2-7
CASSNLLAGTYEQYF
TGTGCCAGCAGTAACCTACTAGCGGGTACCTACGAGCAGTACTTC
>NA|TRBV28|TRBD2|TRBJ2-5
CASRVAGGETQYF
TGTGCCAGCAGGGTAGCGGGCGGAGAGACCCAGTACTTC
>few|TRBV9|NA|TRBJ2-6
CASSARGDGANVLTF
TGTGCCAGCAGCGCCCGAGGGGATGGGGCCAACGTCCTGACTTTC
>once|TRBV5-5|NA|TRBJ1-6
CASSLVSGIYNSPLHF
TGTGCCAGCAGCTTGGTATCCGGGATTTATAATTCACCCCTCCACTTT
>many|TRBV28|TRBD1|TRBJ2-7
CASSLSPGGYEQYF
TGTGCCAGCAGTTTATCTCCAGGGGGCTACGAGCAGTACTTC
>NA|TRBV27|NA|TRBJ2-7
CASSPGGVDRYYEQYF
TGTGCCAGCAGCCCAGGGGGGGTCGACCGTTACTACGAGCAGTACTTC
>NA|TRBV20-1|TRBD1|TRBJ2-5
CSASPPLPGQEETQYF
TGCAGTGCTAGTCCCCCCCTACCGGGACAGGAAGAGACCCAGTACTTC
>NA|TRBV3-1|NA|TRBJ1-4
CASSLLGGVNEKLFF
TGTGCCAGCAGCTTGCTTGGGGGCGTTAATGAAAAACTGTTTTTT
>NA|TRBV4-1|NA|TRBJ2-5
CASSQDGSGEETQYF
TGCGCCAGCAGCCAAGATGGTTCCGGGGAGGAGACCCAGTACTTC
>NA|TRBV5-4|NA|TRBJ2-3
CASSFFSGGGTDTQYF
TGTGCCAGCAGCTTTTTTTCGGGTGGGGGCACAGATACGCAGTATTTT
>NA|TRBV4-1|TRBD2|TRBJ2-1
CASSLFLAGRGNEQFF
TGCGCCAGCAGCCTATTTCTAGCGGGTCGGGGGAATGAGCAGTTCTTC
>NA|TRBV7-2|TRBD2|TRBJ2-5
CASSAGLAGRFETQYF
TGTGCCAGCAGCGCAGGACTAGCGGGACGATTCGAGACCCAGTACTTC
>NA|TRBV4-1|NA|TRBJ2-3
CASSQDPLAGAITDTQYF
TGCGCCAGCAGCCAAGATCCCCTTGCGGGGGCCATCACAGATACGCAGTATTTT
>NA|TRBV7-3|NA|TRBJ2-4
CASSLSRVENIQYF
TGTGCCAGCAGCTTATCTAGAGTTGAAAACATTCAGTACTTC
>few|TRBV28|NA|TRBJ2-3
CASSFQGARGFTDTQYF
TGTGCCAGCAGTTTCCAGGGGGCGCGGGGGTTCACAGATACGCAGTATTTT
>few|TRBV29-1|NA|TRBJ2-7
CSVVERAQYF
TGCAGCGTTGTGGAGAGAGCGCAGTACTTC
>NA|TRBV20-1|TRBD2|TRBJ2-1
CSAREQAGTYNEQFF
TGCAGTGCTAGAGAGCAAGCGGGGACTTACAATGAGCAGTTCTTC
>NA|TRBV15|TRBD2|TRBJ2-1
CATSRAQRGSSYNEQFF
TGTGCCACCAGCAGAGCCCAGCGGGGGAGCTCCTACAATGAGCAGTTCTTC
>NA|TRBV7-8|TRBD1|TRBJ2-5
CASGASRGQETQYF
TGTGCCAGCGGCGCCTCCAGGGGGCAAGAGACCCAGTACTTC
>few|TRBV4-3|NA|TRBJ1-1
CASSQDFLRGGLTEAFF
TGCGCCAGCAGCCAAGATTTTCTACGGGGGGGACTCACAGAAGCTTTCTTT
>NA|TRBV7-6|NA|TRBJ2-7
CASSTGDGSYEQYF
TGTGCCAGCAGCACGGGGGACGGCTCCTACGAGCAGTACTTC
>NA|TRBV27|TRBD1|TRBJ2-7
CASSWTGGSTYEQYF
TGTGCCAGCAGTTGGACAGGGGGTTCAACCTACGAGCAGTACTTC
>many|TRBV3-1|NA|TRBJ1-4
CASSHRGLGEKLFF
TGTGCCAGCAGCCATCGGGGGCTTGGTGAAAAACTGTTTTTT
>NA|TRBV4-2|NA|TRBJ2-7
CASSHRGDNSYEQYF
TGTGCCAGCAGCCATCGAGGGGACAATTCCTACGAGCAGTACTTC
>many|TRBV2|NA|TRBJ2-1
CASSVKRSYNEQFF
TGTGCCAGCAGTGTGAAGCGGTCCTACAATGAGCAGTTCTTC
>NA|TRBV6-1|NA|TRBJ1-1
CASRSANTEAFF
TGTGCCAGCAGATCGGCGAACACTGAAGCTTTCTTT
>few|TRBV6-2/TRBV6-3|TRBD2|TRBJ2-3
CASSQRRVSWTRVEDRTDTQYF
TGTGCCAGCAGTCAACGTCGAGTAAGTTGGACTAGAGTGGAGGACCGCACAGATACGCAGTATTTT
>few|TRBV6-2/TRBV6-3|NA|TRBJ2-7
CASNQRGPYYEQYF
TGTGCCAGCAACCAACGGGGTCCTTACTACGAGCAGTACTTC
>few|TRBV5-6|NA|TRBJ2-4
CASNVDGLGAKNIQYF
TGTGCCAGCAATGTGGATGGGCTAGGAGCCAAAAACATTCAGTACTTC
>NA|TRBV5-1|NA|TRBJ1-2
CASSLAGPYYGYTF
TGCGCCAGCAGCTTGGCCGGGCCTTACTATGGCTACACCTTC
>few|TRBV7-9|TRBD2|TRBJ2-7
CASSLAWGGSPYEQYF
TGTGCCAGCAGCTTAGCCTGGGGAGGGAGTCCCTACGAGCAGTACTTC
>few|TRBV7-9|NA|TRBJ2-5
CASSVPGEGETQYF
TGTGCCAGCAGCGTACCCGGGGAAGGAGAGACCCAGTACTTC
>few|TRBV20-1|NA|TRBJ2-4
CSASPLGPPVAKNIQYF
TGCAGTGCTAGCCCTCTAGGCCCCCCAGTAGCCAAAAACATTCAGTACTTC
>NA|TRBV2|NA|TRBJ2-5
CASSVRGEVAAHLETQYF
TGTGCCAGCAGTGTCCGGGGTGAGGTGGCGGCTCATTTGGAGACCCAGTACTTC
>NA|TRBV12-3/TRBV12-4|TRBD2|TRBJ2-7
CASRMAGGSYEQYF
TGTGCCAGCAGAATGGCGGGAGGGTCCTACGAGCAGTACTTC
>NA|TRBV28|TRBD2|TRBJ2-4
CASSLTGTSIQYF
TGTGCCAGCAGCCTTACCGGGACTAGCATTCAGTACTTC
>NA|TRBV5-1|TRBD2|TRBJ2-1
CASSSGYSGRAGFEQFF
TGCGCCAGCAGCTCGGGATATAGCGGGAGGGCCGGGTTTGAGCAGTTCTTC
>NA|TRBV6-5|NA|TRBJ1-6
CASSYSIVWSNSPLHF
TGTGCCAGCAGTTACTCGATTGTTTGGAGTAATTCACCCCTCCACTTT
>NA|TRBV12-3/TRBV12-4|NA|TRBJ1-2
CASRQQGEGGYTF
TGTGCCAGCAGGCAACAGGGAGAGGGTGGCTACACCTTC
>NA|TRBV2|NA|TRBJ2-5
CASSEFGSRQETQYF
TGTGCCAGCAGTGAATTCGGGAGTCGTCAAGAGACCCAGTACTTC
>NA|TRBV14|NA|TRBJ1-4
CASSHQPGRLFF
TGTGCCAGCAGCCACCAACCGGGAAGACTGTTTTTT
>many|TRBV29-1|NA|TRBJ2-3
CSVGLGDTQYF
TGCAGCGTCGGCTTGGGTGATACGCAGTATTTT
>NA|TRBV28|NA|TRBJ2-1
CASLGYPYNEQFF
TGTGCCAGTTTGGGTTACCCCTACAATGAGCAGTTCTTC
>NA|TRBV29-1|NA|TRBJ2-3
CSPMSDTQYF
TGCAGCCCCATGTCAGATACGCAGTATTTT
>once|TRBV29-1|NA|TRBJ2-3
CSGMGNSDTQYF
TGCAGCGGCATGGGAAATTCAGATACGCAGTATTTT
>few|TRBV6-1|NA|TRBJ1-1
CASSEVGGGTEAFF
TGTGCCAGCAGTGAGGTGGGGGGGGGCACTGAAGCTTTCTTT